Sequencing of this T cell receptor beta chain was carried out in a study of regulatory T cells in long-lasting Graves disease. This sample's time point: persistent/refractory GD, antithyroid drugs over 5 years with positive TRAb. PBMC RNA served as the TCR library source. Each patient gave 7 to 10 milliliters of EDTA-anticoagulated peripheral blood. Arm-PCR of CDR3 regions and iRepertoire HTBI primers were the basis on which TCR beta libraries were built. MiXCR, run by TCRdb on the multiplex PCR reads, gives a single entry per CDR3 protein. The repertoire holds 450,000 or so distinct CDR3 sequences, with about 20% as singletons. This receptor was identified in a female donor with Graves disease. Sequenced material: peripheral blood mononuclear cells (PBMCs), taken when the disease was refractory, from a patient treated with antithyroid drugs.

CDR3 coding DNA: TGTGCCAGCAGCTTGGACCCGGGAGTCAATCAGCCCCAGCATTTT. Its protein is CASSLDPGVNQPQHF. J is TRBJ1-5 and V is TRBV5-8; D is unclear. V dropped 0 bases and J dropped 3 bases, with 10 bases sitting between them. This CDR3 is 15 amino acids long. Germline CDR1 SGHTS, CDR2 YDEGEE.